This T cell receptor beta chain is drawn from a study of T cells after yellow fever vaccination. In the study overall: SMART-Seq v4 Ultra Low Input prepared libraries from low-cell fractions. The study's findings and limits: Researchers cautioned that FACS-sorted repertoires could harbor abundant clonotypes contaminating from the bulk population.

A process of 5'RACE template switching, which added a universal primer site and UMIs, was used to make TCR cDNA. Each CDR3 protein is one row after TCRdb ran MiXCR on the 5' RACE reads. The sample lists under 70,000 distinct CDR3 sequences, roughly 6.9% occurring once. This clonotype was recorded at least ten times. Its specificity is not known. V shed 3 bases and J shed 5 bases, with 2 bases lying between them. The CDR3 is 11 amino acids. The chain is built from TRBV12-3 or TRBV12-4 and TRBJ2-1; D call uncertain. The specimen was CD8+ T cells sorted from PBMCs, collected on the day of the first yellow fever vaccination. The source is a young man who received the YFV17D yellow fever vaccine. The CDR3 loop is CASSFNNEQFF. The CDR3 DNA reads as TGTGCCAGCAGTTTTAACAATGAGCAGTTCTTC.